The next 22 T cell receptor beta chains were all read from a single sample in a study of regulatory T cells in long-lasting Graves disease. Indicated time point: newly diagnosed GD, antithyroid drugs for less than 3 months. The TCR library used RNA extracted from PBMCs. Investigators prepared the TCR beta libraries by applying iRepertoire HTBI primers and Arm-PCR of CDR3 regions. TCRdb recomputed calls from the multiplex PCR reads with MiXCR, one row per CDR3 protein. The repertoire holds approximately 300,000 distinct CDR3 sequences, with about 20% as singletons. The sample here was peripheral blood mononuclear cells (PBMCs), taken at new diagnosis, from a patient treated with antithyroid drugs. Receptors originate from a female donor with Graves disease.

This clonotype was seen many times. The V call is TRBV19, the J call TRBJ1-1; a weak D match, TRBD1 (5 bases). V was pared by 3 bases and J by 0 bases, with 14 bases between. CDR3 size: 16 residues. The V gene's germline CDR1 is LNHDA and CDR2 SQIVND (reference sequence). In DNA, the CDR3 is TGTGCCAGTAGTATGAGGGGCGGGGGTTTGAACACTGAAGCTTTCTTT. Translation: CASSMRGGGLNTEAFF.

The V gene is TRBV4-1, the J gene TRBJ2-1, with 12 positions matching TRBD2. The V segment lost 1 base and the J segment 9 bases; nucleotides outside the gene matches: 7. The CDR3 length is 16 residues. Looked up from germline, CDR1 is MGHRA and CDR2 is YSYEKL. The CDR3 DNA reads as TGCGCCAGCAGCCAAGGTACTAGCGGGGGGCTTGGTGAGCAGTTCTTC. Its protein is CASSQGTSGGLGEQFF.

Turning to this clonotype: A much larger clonotype is one base distant, so this may be a read error. No conserved phenylalanine or tryptophan ends this CDR3, so it is likely a read error. The chain employs TRBV9 and TRBJ1-1, with D possibly being TRBD1 (5 bases). Germline CDR1 reads SGDLS; CDR2 reads YYNGEE. CDR3 length: 14 residues. The ends were cut back, 0 bases at V and 6 bases at J, with 12 bases in the middle. The CDR3 bases are TGTGCCAGCAGCGTAGGAGGAGGGACTGCTGAAGCTTTCCTT. This codes for CASSVGGGTAEAFL.

The sample holds many counts of this clonotype. This rearrangement joins TRBV29-1 to TRBJ2-1, with 9 positions matching TRBD1. Germline loops: CDR1 SQVTM, CDR2 ANQGSEA. This CDR3 region has 14 residues. V shed 1 base, J shed 7 bases, and the junction held 5 bases outside the gene matches. The DNA of the CDR3 is TGCAGCGTTGAAGGAGGGACAGGGTGGAATGAGCAGTTCTTC. Translated, it gives CSVEGGTGWNEQFF.

In its sample, this clonotype was seen many times. The gene calls are TRBV28 and TRBJ1-2; D remains unclear. Per germline, CDR1 MDHEN and CDR2 SYDVKM. The CDR3 sequence is 13 residues long. The V end was cut by 6 bases, the J end by 3 bases, with 11 bases between. DNA of the CDR3: TGTGCCAGCAGCCCGGGGAGTTACTATGGCTACACCTTC. It encodes CASSPGSYYGYTF.

This clonotype was seen many times. The chain carries TRBV7-8 and TRBJ2-5; possibly TRBD2 for D (5 bases). V lost 3 bases and J 5 bases, leaving 7 bases between the germline ends. Per the germline V gene, CDR1 is SGHVS and CDR2 is FQNEAQ. The CDR3 is made up of 12 amino acids. The chain's CDR3 is CASSFRGETQYF. The CDR3 bases are TGTGCCAGCAGCTTTCGGGGTGAGACCCAGTACTTC.

This clonotype was seen ten or more times. The chain combines TRBV11-2 with TRBJ2-1, with TRBD2 identical over 10 bases. The J segment lost 4 bases and the V segment lost 5 bases, leaving 5 bases of the junction unmatched. CDR1 SGHAT and CDR2 FQNNGV come from the germline V gene. The CDR3 is 15 residues long. CDR3 nucleotides: TGTGCCAGCAGCACCGGGACTAGCGAATACAATGAGCAGTTCTTC. Its protein is CASSTGTSEYNEQFF.

This clonotype has at least ten counts. The chain has TRBV6-1 and TRBJ2-3, with 12 bases matching TRBD2. After removal of 6 bases from V and 6 bases from J, the junction contained 4 bases not matched to a gene. Germline CDR1 MNHNS, CDR2 SASEGT. The CDR3 length is 14 residues. CDR3 bases: TGTGCCAGCAGACTAGCGGGAGGAGTCGATACGCAGTATTTT. It yields the protein CASRLAGGVDTQYF.

Points on this clonotype: One base away lies a much larger clone, so this may be a sequencing read error. The chain recombines TRBV28 with TRBJ2-7; perhaps D is TRBD1 or TRBD2 (5 bases each). CDR3 length equals 16 residues. Looked up from germline, CDR1 is MDHEN and CDR2 is SYDVKM. CDR3 sequence (DNA): TGTGACAGTAGACACAGGAGGACCTCCGGACCCTACGAGCAGTACTTC. Encoded protein: CDSRHRRTSGPYEQYF.

This clonotype has a count of ten or more. The chain recombines TRBV12-3 or TRBV12-4 with TRBJ1-5, with D perhaps matching TRBD1 (6 bases). The V and J ends lost 8 bases and 7 bases respectively, with 12 bases between them. The CDR3 contains 12 residues. Here the CDR3 DNA reads TGTGCCAGCCGCAGGGGATGGCAGCCCCAGCATTTT. This codes for CASRRGWQPQHF.

This clonotype was seen ten or more times. The rearrangement links TRBV3-1 to TRBJ2-7, with TRBD1 matching 9 bases. The CDR3 runs to 16 residues. Germline CDR1 is LGHDT and CDR2 is YNNKEL (reference sequence). The junction had 10 bases not matched to a gene; V was cut back by 4 bases and J by 3 bases. CDR3: CASSPPGGQGLYEQYF. CDR3 in DNA: TGTGCCAGCAGCCCCCCCGGGGGACAGGGTCTCTACGAGCAGTACTTC.

In this sample, this clonotype turned up many times. The chain is built from TRBV10-3 and TRBJ2-2; TRBD2 might be the D (6 bases). Germline-derived CDR1 and CDR2 are ENHRY and SYGVKD. Trimming removed 11 bases at V and 2 bases at J, with 15 bases between. This CDR3 spans 14 amino acids. The CDR3 nucleotides read TGTGCCGTGAATAGCGGAACCAACACCGGGGAGCTGTTTTTT. Protein: CAVNSGTNTGELFF.

This clonotype was seen ten or more times. The gene calls are TRBV6-2 or TRBV6-3 and TRBJ1-2; 8 bases agree with TRBD1. Germline CDR1 and CDR2: MNHEY and SVGEGT. V lost 9 bases and J lost 1; bases outside the gene matches: 7. The CDR3 sequence is 14 residues long. The CDR3 DNA reads as TGTGCCAGTCTTGGACAGGGAGATAACTATGGCTACACCTTC. Protein sequence: CASLGQGDNYGYTF.

This clonotype was counted ten times or more. The chain carries TRBV18 and TRBJ2-7; 10 nucleotides match TRBD2. Losses at the gene ends were 6 bases for V and 2 bases for J; bases not matched to a gene: 7. This CDR3 has 15 amino acids. Germline CDR1 is KGHSH and CDR2 is LQKENI. CDR3 protein: CASSPTSGLPYEQYF. Written as DNA, the CDR3 is TGTGCCAGCTCCCCGACTAGCGGGTTACCCTACGAGCAGTACTTC.

This clonotype came up a few times. CDR3 in DNA: TGTGCCAGCAGACCGAGGGACAGAGACTACTCGAGGGGGTACACTGAAGCTTTCTTT. The encoded protein is CASRPRDRDYSRGYTEAFF. The chain combines TRBV9 with TRBJ1-1; 7 nucleotides line up with TRBD1. The CDR3 loop spans 19 amino acids. V dropped 5 bases and J dropped 3; count of bases not matched to a gene: 22. The germline CDR1 and CDR2 sequences are SGDLS and YYNGEE.

CDR3 DNA: TGTGCCAGCTCAACGAGAGACGGGCCCTACGAGCAGTACTTC. This encodes CASSTRDGPYEQYF. The chain has TRBV18 and TRBJ2-7; no definite D call. This CDR3 contains 14 residues. Germline CDR1 is KGHSH and CDR2 is LQKENI. The ends were cut back, 5 bases at V and 2 bases at J, with 13 bases in the middle. The whole variable domain, remainder taken from reference TRBV18 and TRBJ2-7, is NAGVMQNPRHLVRRRGQEARLRCSPMKGHSHVYWYRQLPEEGLKFMVYLQKENIIDESGMPKERFSAEFPKEGPSILRIQQVVRGDSAAYFCASSTRDGPYEQYFGPGTRLTVT.

Ten or more counts support this clonotype. The chain combines TRBV28 with TRBJ1-2, with 7 bases identical to TRBD1. Looked up from germline, CDR1 is MDHEN and CDR2 is SYDVKM. This CDR3 is built from 12 residues. The V segment lost 7 bases and the J segment 3 bases; nucleotides outside the gene matches: 2. CDR3 coding DNA: TGTGCCAGCATCCAGGGGGACTATGGCTACACCTTC. Protein: CASIQGDYGYTF.

Only a few counts were recorded for this clonotype. Relative to the germline gene, one junction end is altered; a read error may explain this. The gene calls are TRBV27 and TRBJ1-1; perhaps TRBD1 as D (5 bases). The CDR3 spans 13 residues. Germline V CDR1 and CDR2: MNHEY, SMNVEV (reference sequence). CDR3 coding DNA: TGTGCCAGCGGACGCCGGTCGGGGACTGGAGCTTTCTTT. Encoded protein: CASGRRSGTGAFF.

This clonotype occurred a few times. This chain links TRBV5-1 with TRBJ1-1; D is uncertain. The CDR3 spans 15 residues. From germline, CDR1 is SGHRS and CDR2 YFSETQ. The germline V and J ends were trimmed by 0 bases and 1 base, with 10 bases remaining between them. The CDR3 loop reads CASSLGVTSNTEAFF. CDR3 coding DNA: TGCGCCAGCAGCTTGGGCGTCACCTCGAACACTGAAGCTTTCTTT.

This clonotype was detected ten times or more. The V gene is TRBV20-1, the J gene TRBJ2-1; 10 bases fit TRBD1. The CDR3 consists of 14 residues. Germline CDR1 DFQATT, CDR2 SNEGSKA (reference sequence). Trimming cost V 1 base and J 9 bases; bases outside gene matches: 6. Here the CDR3 reads CSARGPGQGIEQFF. The DNA of the CDR3 is TGCAGTGCTAGAGGGCCGGGACAGGGGATTGAGCAGTTCTTC.

In this sample, this clonotype turned up once. Possible read error: a much larger clone is one base away. The rearrangement joins TRBV19 to TRBJ2-1, with D unresolved. V was pared by 9 bases and J by 10 bases, with 19 bases between. Per the germline V gene, CDR1 is LNHDA and CDR2 is SQIVND (reference sequence). The CDR3 totals 13 residues. DNA for the CDR3: TGTGCCAGCGCCCCGGATTCCTCCTACGAGCAGTTCTTC. It is translated as CASAPDSSYEQFF.

This clonotype was seen at least ten times. This rearrangement joins TRBV20-1 to TRBJ1-4; the D gene is possibly TRBD1 (5 bases). Looked up from germline, CDR1 is DFQATT and CDR2 is SNEGSKA (reference sequence). V lost 3 bases, J lost 8 bases, and 10 bases lay in between. The CDR3 covers 12 residues. The DNA for the CDR3 is TGCAGTGCTAGTGCAGGGCTGGAAAAACTGTTTTTT. Protein sequence: CSASAGLEKLFF.